The sequence of this T cell receptor (beta chain) was determined in a study of T cells in Graves' hyperthyroidism and ophthalmopathy. Study details: Peripheral blood was drawn at first diagnosis, prior to all treatment.

Study results and caveats: Ophthalmopathy got predicted by the model a median around six months before its onset. Most thyroid-expanded clonotypes above 0.001 were also found in blood.

Diagnosing involved the use of clinical symptoms, serum thyroxine and TRAb, thyroid ultrasound and orbital computed tomography. The germline V gene encodes CDR1 SGHVT and CDR2 SQSDAQ. CDR3 length: 16 residues. V shed 1 base, J shed 1 base, and the junction held 5 bases outside the gene matches. On this clonotype itself: Its antigen is undetermined.

Amplification of TCR beta CDR3 regions was performed using RNA transcripts as template. The TCR CDR3 first-round RT-PCR relied on the HTBI primer set. MiXCR was run by TCRdb on the multiplex PCR reads, yielding one entry per CDR3 protein. The data contain roughly 710,000 distinct CDR3 sequences, 30% to 40% of them seen just once; the ten biggest clones take up 31%. The sample consisted of blood. The source of this sequence is a woman in her forties with Graves' hyperthyroidism. The chain links TRBV7-4 to TRBJ2-7, with 9 bases lining up with TRBD2. DNA for the CDR3: TGTGCCAGCAGCTTAGAGGTTAGCGGGGGATCCTACGAGCAGTACTTC. Translating it yields CASSLEVSGGSYEQYF.